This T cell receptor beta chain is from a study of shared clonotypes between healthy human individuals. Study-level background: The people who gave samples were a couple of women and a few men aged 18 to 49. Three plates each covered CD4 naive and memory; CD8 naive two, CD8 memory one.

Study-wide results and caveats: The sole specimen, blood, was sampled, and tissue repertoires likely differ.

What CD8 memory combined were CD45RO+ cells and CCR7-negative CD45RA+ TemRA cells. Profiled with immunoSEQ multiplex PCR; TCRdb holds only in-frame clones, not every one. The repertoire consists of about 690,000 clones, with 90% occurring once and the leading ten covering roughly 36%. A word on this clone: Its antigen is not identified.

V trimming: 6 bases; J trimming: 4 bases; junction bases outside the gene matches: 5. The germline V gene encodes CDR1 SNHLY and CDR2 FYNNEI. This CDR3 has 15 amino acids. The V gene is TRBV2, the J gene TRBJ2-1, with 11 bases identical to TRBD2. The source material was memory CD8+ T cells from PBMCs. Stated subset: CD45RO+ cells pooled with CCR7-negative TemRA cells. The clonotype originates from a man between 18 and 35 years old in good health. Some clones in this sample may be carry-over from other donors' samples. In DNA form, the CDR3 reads TGTGCCAGCAGCCCGGGACTAGCGGAATACAATGAGCAGTTCTTC. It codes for CASSPGLAEYNEQFF.